This T cell receptor beta chain emerged from a study of CD8 T cells in Susac syndrome. RNA amounts of about 0.45 to 1 ug underwent reverse transcription with random hexamers. TCRdb reprocessed the immunoSEQ multiplex PCR reads with MiXCR, giving one entry per CDR3 protein. The sample records 170,000 or so distinct CDR3 sequences, approximately 94% being singletons. The CDR3 extends over 14 amino acids. Germline values: CDR1 DFQATT, CDR2 SNEGSKA (reference sequence). V was clipped by 6 bases and J by 1 base; unmatched bases: 4. As regards this clonotype: The antigen is undetermined.

General observations from the study: As acknowledged by the study, its TCR sequencing and HLA analysis included a relatively small number of individuals.

The gene calls are TRBV20-1 and TRBJ2-2, with 8 bases aligning to TRBD2. This clonotype was obtained from a human donor with multiple sclerosis. The sequenced sample was CD4+ T cells from PBMCs. Written as DNA, the CDR3 is TGCAGTGCCCGGGAGGGACAGAACACCGGGGAGCTGTTTTTT. Its translation is CSAREGQNTGELFF.